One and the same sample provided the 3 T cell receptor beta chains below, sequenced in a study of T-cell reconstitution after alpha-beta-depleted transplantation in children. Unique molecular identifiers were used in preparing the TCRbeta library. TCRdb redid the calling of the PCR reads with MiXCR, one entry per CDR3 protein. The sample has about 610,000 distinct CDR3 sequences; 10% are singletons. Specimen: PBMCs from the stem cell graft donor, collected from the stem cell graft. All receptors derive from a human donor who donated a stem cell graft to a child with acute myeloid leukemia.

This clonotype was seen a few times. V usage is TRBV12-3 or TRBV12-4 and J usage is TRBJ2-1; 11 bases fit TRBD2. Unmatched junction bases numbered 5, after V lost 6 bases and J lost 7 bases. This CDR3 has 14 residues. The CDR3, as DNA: TGTGCCAGCAGGCATAGCGGGAGGGCTAATGAGCAGTTCTTC. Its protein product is CASRHSGRANEQFF.

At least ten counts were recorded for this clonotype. The DNA of the CDR3 is TGTGCCAGCAGTTTCGTCGGCCAATTAGTGGAGTTCTTC. Translating it yields CASSFVGQLVEFF. The V and J genes are TRBV28 and TRBJ2-1; D is ambiguous. The CDR3 sequence is 13 residues long. Trimming took 3 bases from V and 14 from J, leaving 17 bases between them. The germline V gene has CDR1 MDHEN and CDR2 SYDVKM.

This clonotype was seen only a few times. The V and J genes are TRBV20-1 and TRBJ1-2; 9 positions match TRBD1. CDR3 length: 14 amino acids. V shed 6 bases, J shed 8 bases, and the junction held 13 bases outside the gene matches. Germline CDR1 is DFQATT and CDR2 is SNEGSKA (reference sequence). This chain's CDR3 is CSAPGVDRGYGYTF. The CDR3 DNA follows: TGCAGTGCCCCTGGTGTTGACAGGGGGTACGGCTACACCTTC.